This entry features one TCR beta chain sequence. CDR3 size: 14 residues. In germline, CDR1 is SNHLY, CDR2 FYNNEI. Trimming shortened V by 2 bases and J by 14 bases, and 19 bases separated the two germline ends. Recovered participants had two consecutive negative NP/OP PCR tests, healthcare professional clearance, or symptom resolution. This record belongs to a study of blood T cell repertoires in COVID-19. TCRdb's copy holds only in-frame clones and misses some; the assay was immunoSEQ multiplex PCR. This sample has about 300,000 clones; around 86% occur once, and the top ten carry less than 4.5%. The material sequenced was PBMCs or T cells enriched from blood (not recorded which). This TCR was recovered from a man younger than 40 who had recovered from COVID-19. The chain combines TRBV2 with TRBJ1-5; D gene ambiguous. CDR3 nucleotide sequence: TGTGCCAGCAGTGAAAGACGTGGGCCCTATGGTGAGCATTTT. Its translation: CASSERRGPYGEHF.